The rows below give T cell receptor beta chains drawn from one sample of a study of T-cell reconstitution after alpha-beta-depleted transplantation in children. TCRdb passed the PCR reads through MiXCR, listing each CDR3 protein once. The data hold some 840,000 distinct CDR3 sequences, with under 20% observed a single time. The sequenced sample was PBMCs, mostly from graft donor cells, obtained 360 days after TCRalphabeta/CD19-depleted stem cell transplant. Every receptor here comes from a male patient younger than 18 who had a stem cell transplant for acute lymphoblastic leukemia, so the T cells may come from the graft donor. The conserved cysteine and the conserved F or W are not part of the CDR3 here. Size is stated for part of the rows, as once, few or many counts, or as a class when the clone is expanded.

size,J,V,CDR3
.,TRBJ2-3,TRBV4-1,ASSQDLGRRGRTDTQY
.,TRBJ2-1,TRBV20-1,SAAGGVLYNEQF
.,TRBJ2-3,TRBV6-1,ASRAGTSALTDRQY
few,TRBJ1-2,TRBV12-3/TRBV12-4,ASSFWRLRGYGYT
.,TRBJ2-3,TRBV4-2,ASSEPPPTSGSVTDTQY
.,TRBJ2-2,TRBV12-3/TRBV12-4,ASRPSSGRGPGELF
.,TRBJ2-6,TRBV29-1,SVGNLSGANVLT
few,TRBJ2-1,TRBV10-2,ASRDSGNNEQF
.,TRBJ2-2,TRBV5-1,ASTLIGLLNTGELF
once,TRBJ1-1,TRBV30,AWSAWQNTEAF
few,TRBJ1-1,TRBV9,ASSILTGGKNTEAF
.,TRBJ2-3,TRBV25-1,ASSKMGSTDTQY
few,TRBJ2-3,TRBV21-1,ANIKYWGSSTDTQY
few,TRBJ2-3,TRBV7-9,ASSAISSTDTQY
.,TRBJ2-6,TRBV7-8,ASSRAGGYGANVLT
.,TRBJ2-2,TRBV5-1,ASSLVSRSFRGLGTGELF
.,TRBJ2-3,TRBV7-7,ASGTQGLAALTDTQY
few,TRBJ2-1,TRBV19,ASSERDGYNEQF
.,TRBJ2-7,TRBV12-3/TRBV12-4,ASSFRTSGRSYEQY
.,TRBJ1-2,TRBV5-8,ASSSARVGYT
few,TRBJ2-7,TRBV15,ATSRDRFTRQGRG
.,TRBJ2-4,TRBV20-1,SVRWVGDRAKNIQY
few,TRBJ1-5,TRBV28,ASTPQHSNQPQH